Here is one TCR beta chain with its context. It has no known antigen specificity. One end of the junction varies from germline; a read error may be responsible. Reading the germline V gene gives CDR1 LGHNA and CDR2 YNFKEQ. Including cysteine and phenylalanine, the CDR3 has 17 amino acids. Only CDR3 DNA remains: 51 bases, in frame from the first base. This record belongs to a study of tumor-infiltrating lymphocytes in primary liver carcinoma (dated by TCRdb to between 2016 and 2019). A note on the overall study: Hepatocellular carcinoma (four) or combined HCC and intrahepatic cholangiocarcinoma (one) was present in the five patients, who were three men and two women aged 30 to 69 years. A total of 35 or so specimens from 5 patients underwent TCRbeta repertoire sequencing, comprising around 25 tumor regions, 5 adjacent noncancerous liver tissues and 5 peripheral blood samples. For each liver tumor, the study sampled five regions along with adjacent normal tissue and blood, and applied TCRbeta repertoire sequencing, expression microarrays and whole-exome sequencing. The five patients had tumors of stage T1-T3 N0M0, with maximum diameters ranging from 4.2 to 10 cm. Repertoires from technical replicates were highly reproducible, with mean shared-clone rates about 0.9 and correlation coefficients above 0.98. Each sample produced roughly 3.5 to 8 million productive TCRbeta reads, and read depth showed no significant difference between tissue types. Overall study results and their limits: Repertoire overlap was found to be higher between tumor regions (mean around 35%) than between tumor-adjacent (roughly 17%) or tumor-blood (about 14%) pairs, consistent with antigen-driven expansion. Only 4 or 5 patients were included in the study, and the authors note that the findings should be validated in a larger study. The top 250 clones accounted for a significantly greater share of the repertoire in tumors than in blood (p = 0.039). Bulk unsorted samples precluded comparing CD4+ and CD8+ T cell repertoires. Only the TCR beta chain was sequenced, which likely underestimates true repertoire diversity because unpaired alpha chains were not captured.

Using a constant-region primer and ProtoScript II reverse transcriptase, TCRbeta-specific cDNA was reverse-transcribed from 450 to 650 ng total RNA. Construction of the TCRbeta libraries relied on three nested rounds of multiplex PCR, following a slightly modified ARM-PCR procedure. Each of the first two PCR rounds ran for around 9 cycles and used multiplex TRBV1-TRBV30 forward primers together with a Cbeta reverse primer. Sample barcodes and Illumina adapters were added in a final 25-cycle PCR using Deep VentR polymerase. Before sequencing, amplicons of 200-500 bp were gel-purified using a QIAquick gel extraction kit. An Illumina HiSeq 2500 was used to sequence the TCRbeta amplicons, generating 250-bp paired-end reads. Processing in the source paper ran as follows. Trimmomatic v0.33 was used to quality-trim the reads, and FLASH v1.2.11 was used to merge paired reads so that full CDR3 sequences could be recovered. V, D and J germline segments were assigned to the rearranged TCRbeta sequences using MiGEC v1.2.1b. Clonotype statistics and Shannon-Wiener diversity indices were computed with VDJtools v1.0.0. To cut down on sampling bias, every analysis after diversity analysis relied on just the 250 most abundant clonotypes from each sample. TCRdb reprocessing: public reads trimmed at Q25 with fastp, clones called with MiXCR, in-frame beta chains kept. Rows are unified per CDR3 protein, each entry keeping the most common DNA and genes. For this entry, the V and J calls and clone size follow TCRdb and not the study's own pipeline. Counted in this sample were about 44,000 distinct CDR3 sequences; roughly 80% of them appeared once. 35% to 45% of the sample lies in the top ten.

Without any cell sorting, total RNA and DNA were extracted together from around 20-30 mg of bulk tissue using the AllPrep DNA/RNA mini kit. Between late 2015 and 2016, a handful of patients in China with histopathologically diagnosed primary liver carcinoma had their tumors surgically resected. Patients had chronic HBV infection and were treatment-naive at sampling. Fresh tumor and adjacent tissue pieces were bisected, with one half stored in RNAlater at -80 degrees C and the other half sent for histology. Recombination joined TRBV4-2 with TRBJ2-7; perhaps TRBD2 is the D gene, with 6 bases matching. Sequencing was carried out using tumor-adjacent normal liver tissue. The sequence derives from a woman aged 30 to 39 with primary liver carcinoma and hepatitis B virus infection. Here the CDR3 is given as CASCQEGITGDAYEQYF. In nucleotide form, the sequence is TGTGCCAGCTGCCAAGAAGGAATCACGGGGGATGCCTACGAGCAGTACTTC.